One sample yielded the 18 T cell receptor beta chains listed below, sequenced in a study of blood T cell repertoires in COVID-19. Profiled with immunoSEQ multiplex PCR; TCRdb holds only in-frame clones, not every one. The sample records about 180,000 clones, about 90% being singletons. Input material: PBMCs or T cells enriched from blood (not recorded which). These TCRs come from a woman in her forties or fifties who had recovered from COVID-19.

The gene calls are TRBV11-2 and TRBJ2-3, with 13 bases matching TRBD2. The J segment lost 7 bases and the V segment lost 4 bases, leaving 5 bases of the junction unmatched. The CDR3 has 15 amino acids. The germline V gene has CDR1 SGHAT and CDR2 FQNNGV. CDR3 coding DNA: TGTGCCAGCAGCTCCGGACTAGCGGGAGCTAATACGCAGTATTTT. The encoded protein is CASSSGLAGANTQYF.

This chain connects TRBV7-9 to TRBJ1-1; D ambiguous. V lost 2 bases and J lost 6, with 7 bases in between. Per the germline V gene, CDR1 is SEHNR and CDR2 is FQNEAQ (reference sequence). CDR3 length equals 12 residues. CDR3 sequence (DNA): TGTGCCAGCAGCTTAAGACAACCTGAAGCTTTCTTT. Its translation is CASSLRQPEAFF.

The chain combines TRBV29-1 with TRBJ2-1, with D tentatively TRBD1 (5 bases). The CDR3 consists of 13 residues. Trimming removed 1 base from V and 2 bases from J, with 6 bases in between. Germline values: CDR1 SQVTM, CDR2 ANQGSEA. In DNA form, the CDR3 reads TGCAGCGTTGAAGGGGGCACCTACAATGAGCAGTTCTTC. Translated, it gives CSVEGGTYNEQFF.

The rearrangement links TRBV3-1 (or the pseudogene TRBV3-2) to TRBJ2-5; TRBD1 matches 12 bases. With V trimmed by 6 bases and J by 5 bases, 13 bases remained unmatched. The length of the CDR3 is 17 residues. Germline CDR1 and CDR2: LGHDT and YNNKEL (reference sequence). DNA for the CDR3: TGTGCCAGCAGTAAACGTCGGGACAGGGGGCTTGAGGAGACCCAGTACTTC. This translates into CASSKRRDRGLEETQYF.

The chain joins TRBV29-1 to TRBJ2-7; 8 bases map to TRBD1. Germline-derived CDR1 and CDR2 are SQVTM and ANQGSEA. The CDR3 consists of 12 residues. The V and J ends lost 7 bases and 6 bases, in that order; junction bases with no gene match: 8. The CDR3, as DNA: TGCAGCGCTGGACAGGGTCCTACCGAGCAGTACTTC. It is translated as CSAGQGPTEQYF.

In this sample, this clone turned up a few times. The V call is TRBV25-1, the J call TRBJ2-2; 7 positions match TRBD1. Per germline, CDR1 MGHDK and CDR2 SYGVNS. There are 14 residues in the CDR3. V was pared by 8 bases and J by 2 bases, with 5 bases of the junction left unmatched. CDR3 nucleotide sequence: TGTGCCAGCGTTACAGGGGACAACACCGGGGAGCTGTTTTTT. Translated, it gives CASVTGDNTGELFF.

This clone was counted only a few times. The chain carries TRBV10-3 and TRBJ1-5; possibly TRBD1 for D (6 bases). Germline values: CDR1 ENHRY, CDR2 SYGVKD. CDR3 length equals 14 residues. Trimming pared 2 bases from V and 7 bases from J, leaving 12 bases between. The CDR3 here is CAISEAGTRQPQHF. The CDR3 coding sequence is TGTGCCATCAGTGAGGCAGGGACAAGACAGCCCCAGCATTTT.

The chain joins TRBV6-5 to TRBJ2-7, with a possible D match to TRBD1 (8 bases). Germline-derived CDR1 and CDR2 are MNHEY and SVGAGI. The V end lost 5 bases, the J end lost 4 bases, and 18 bases lay between the germline ends. The CDR3 totals 15 residues. Written as DNA, the CDR3 is TGTGCCAGCAGTCAGGGGGCGGGAGTAAAGTACGAGCAGTACTTC. It yields the protein CASSQGAGVKYEQYF.

The rearrangement links TRBV11-3 to TRBJ2-1, with 9 bases fitting TRBD2. Losses at the gene ends were 5 bases for V and 10 bases for J; bases not matched to a gene: 12. The CDR3 length is 15 residues. Germline V CDR1 and CDR2: SGHNT, YENEEA. CDR3 in amino acids: CASSPEGTSYKEQFF. The CDR3 region has the DNA TGTGCCAGCAGCCCCGAGGGGACTAGCTATAAGGAGCAGTTCTTC.

This clone showed up just a few times. The V gene is TRBV28, the J gene TRBJ1-5, with 12 bases fitting TRBD1. The germline V gene has CDR1 MDHEN and CDR2 SYDVKM. V lost 6 bases and J lost 2; bases outside the gene matches: 8. The CDR3 is 17 residues long. As DNA, the CDR3 is TGTGCCAGCAGAACCGGGACAGGGGGCGGAGGCAATCAGCCCCAGCATTTT. Its protein is CASRTGTGGGGNQPQHF.

The gene calls are TRBV7-8 and TRBJ2-7; TRBD1 aligns across 10 bases. Per germline, CDR1 SGHVS and CDR2 FQNEAQ. V shed 8 bases, J shed 4 bases, and the junction held 5 bases outside the gene matches. The CDR3 runs 13 residues. CDR3 nucleotide sequence: TGTGCCAGCGCAGGACAGGGGGGGTACGAGCAGTACTTC. It yields the protein CASAGQGGYEQYF.

The chain couples TRBV2 to TRBJ2-1; TRBD2 matches at 8 bases. The CDR3 covers 12 residues. CDR1 and CDR2 from the germline V gene are SNHLY and FYNNEI. The ends lost 5 bases at V and 9 bases at J; junction bases unmatched: 3. The CDR3 DNA reads as TGTGCCAGCAGTTTAAGCGGGGGTGAGCAGTTCTTC. It is translated as CASSLSGGEQFF.

The chain employs TRBV18 and TRBJ1-1, with D possibly being TRBD1 (6 bases). Trimming shortened V by 3 bases and J by 3 bases, and 14 bases separated the two germline ends. The germline V gene has CDR1 KGHSH and CDR2 LQKENI. The CDR3 runs 15 residues. The CDR3 sequence is CASSPALQGYTEAFF. Here the CDR3 DNA reads TGTGCCAGCTCACCTGCGTTACAGGGATACACTGAAGCTTTCTTT.

The CDR3 here is CAWKQGKSLETQYF. The CDR3 DNA is TGTGCCTGGAAGCAGGGAAAATCGTTAGAGACCCAGTACTTC. The chain combines TRBV30 with TRBJ2-5; maybe TRBD1 (5 bases). V shed 4 bases and J shed 4 bases, with 16 bases lying between them. This CDR3 comprises 14 residues. Germline assignment: CDR1 GTSNPN and CDR2 SVGIG (reference sequence).

This clone was picked up a small number of times. The rearrangement links TRBV5-8 to TRBJ2-1; 12 bases fit TRBD1. From germline, CDR1 is SGHTS and CDR2 YDEGEE. With 7 bases clipped from V and 6 bases from J, the junction kept 2 bases outside the gene matches. The CDR3 has 13 residues. CDR3 amino acids: CASRDRGRNEQFF. The CDR3 DNA follows: TGTGCCAGCCGGGACAGGGGGCGCAATGAGCAGTTCTTC. Combining the CDR3 with reference TRBV5-8 and TRBJ2-1 gives the whole variable domain EAGVTQSPTHLIKTRGQQATLRCSPISGHTSVYWYQQALGLGLQFLLWYDEGEERNRGNFPPRFSGRQFPNYSSELNVNALELEDSALYLCASRDRGRNEQFFGPGTRLTVL.

This chain links TRBV2 with TRBJ2-3; a weak D match, TRBD2 (5 bases). Germline V CDR1 and CDR2: SNHLY, FYNNEI. This CDR3 has 12 amino acids. The V gene lost 7 bases and the J gene lost 5 bases, with 10 bases spanning the gap. The CDR3 DNA reads TGTGCCAGCACTAGGGCGGGAGATACGCAGTATTTT. Translating gives CASTRAGDTQYF.

The chain combines TRBV3-1 (or the pseudogene TRBV3-2) with TRBJ2-1, with D perhaps matching TRBD2 (5 bases). This CDR3 comprises 12 residues. Germline V gives CDR1 LGHDT, CDR2 YNNKEL (reference sequence). V lost 0 bases and J 14 bases, leaving 11 bases between the germline ends. The chain's CDR3 is CASSQDVSGKFF. The CDR3 DNA follows: TGTGCCAGCAGCCAAGATGTTTCCGGGAAGTTCTTC.

This chain connects TRBV4-1 to TRBJ1-6, with 9 bases aligning to TRBD1. Germline V lookup: CDR1 MGHRA, CDR2 YSYEKL. The V and J ends lost 0 bases and 2 bases, in that order; junction bases with no gene match: 5. This CDR3 contains 18 residues. The CDR3 sequence is CASSQDFGDRAYNSPLHF. The CDR3 DNA reads as TGCGCCAGCAGCCAAGATTTCGGGGACAGGGCCTATAATTCACCCCTCCACTTT.